This TCR beta chain was identified in a study of cytomegalovirus exposure and HLA in healthy donors. This clone has just a few counts. Its antigen is unidentified. Study observations and caveats: The analysis excluded some indistinguishable V segments, including TRBV6-2 and TRBV6-3. It was 150 to 200 TCR beta chains that were listed as cytomegalovirus-associated.

Amplification used 60 Vbeta primers and 13 Jbeta primers. Sequencing used immunoSEQ multiplex PCR; TCRdb keeps in-frame clones, though not all of them. In the table there are about 100,000 clones, 81% of which are singletons. Per germline, CDR1 SGHTS and CDR2 YDEGEE. Unmatched junction bases numbered 3, after V lost 9 bases and J lost 2 bases. The CDR3 is 12 residues long. The sequenced sample was PBMCs. The V call is TRBV5-8, the J call TRBJ2-7; TRBD1 aligns across 9 bases. The sequence derives from a man aged 40-50 years in good health and CMV-seropositive. The CDR3 is CATRDRAYEQYF. The CDR3, as DNA: TGTGCCACCCGGGACAGGGCCTACGAGCAGTACTTC.